This TCR beta chain derives from a study of technical replicates of blood from several donors. V lost 6 bases, J lost 2 bases, and 6 bases stayed unmatched. Germline values: CDR1 SGHTA, CDR2 FQGNSA. CDR3 length: 14 amino acids. Produced via immunoSEQ multiplex PCR; TCRdb's table is partial and in-frame only. Among over 85,000 clones listed, approximately 95% were seen once. The sequence was collected from a human donor in good health. J is TRBJ2-7 and V is TRBV7-2, with TRBD2 matching 8 bases. The sample was T cells isolated from PBMCs. As DNA, the CDR3 is TGTGCCAGCAGTCGGAGCGGGAGCCCCTACGAGCAGTACTTC. This translates into CASSRSGSPYEQYF.